Below are 30 T cell receptor beta chains sequenced from a single sample in a study of blood T cell repertoires in COVID-19. TCRdb keeps only in-frame clones here, not all; method: immunoSEQ multiplex PCR. This table holds approximately 480,000 clones, roughly 87% found once. Sequenced sample: PBMCs or T cells enriched from blood (not recorded which). The receptor source for this set is a woman between 18 and 29 years old who had recovered from COVID-19.

The chain links TRBV5-1 to TRBJ2-5, with TRBD1 matching 11 bases. Per germline, CDR1 SGHRS and CDR2 YFSETQ. V shed 4 bases and J 5 bases; nucleotides not matched to a gene: 7. The CDR3 runs 15 residues. CDR3 nucleotides: TGCGCCAGCAGCGATGGGACAGGGGGATCGGAGACCCAGTACTTC. Encoded protein: CASSDGTGGSETQYF.

The chain links TRBV27 to TRBJ2-5; D may be TRBD2 (5 bases). Trimming cost V 1 base and J 6 bases, with 9 bases left between them. The CDR3 length is 13 residues. Germline CDR1 is MNHEY and CDR2 is SMNVEV (reference sequence). CDR3 residues: CASSLLEGQTQYF. DNA of the CDR3: TGTGCCAGCAGTTTATTAGAGGGTCAGACCCAGTACTTC.

The V and J genes are TRBV7-2 and TRBJ2-1, with TRBD2 as a possible D gene (7 bases). Germline CDR1 is SGHTA and CDR2 is FQGNSA. Between the trimmed V and J ends, which lost 0 bases and 8 bases, there was a span of 11 bases. The CDR3 totals 14 residues. As DNA, the CDR3 is TGTGCCAGCAGCTTAGCGGGGGGGCGGGATGAGCAGTTCTTC. It is translated as CASSLAGGRDEQFF.

The chain couples TRBV7-2 to TRBJ2-5, with D possibly matching TRBD1 (5 bases). V was shortened by 0 bases and J by 7 bases, with 9 bases between the two germline ends. The V gene's germline CDR1 is SGHTA and CDR2 FQGNSA. This CDR3 region has 13 residues. In DNA, the CDR3 is TGTGCCAGCAGCTTAGCAGGGGCAGTGACCCAGTACTTC. This sequence encodes CASSLAGAVTQYF.

The genes are TRBV19 and TRBJ1-5, with D maybe TRBD1 (6 bases). The CDR3 contains 15 residues. Germline CDR1 LNHDA, CDR2 SQIVND (reference sequence). Trimming took off 8 bases at V and 2 bases at J, with 16 bases between the two ends. This chain's CDR3 is CASSTLRQGNQPQHF. CDR3 DNA sequence: TGTGCCAGTTCTACCTTAAGACAGGGCAATCAGCCCCAGCATTTT. Complete variable domain (other parts from reference TRBV19 and TRBJ1-5): DGGITQSPKYLFRKEGQNVTLSCEQNLNHDAMYWYRQDPGQGLRLIYYSQIVNDFQKGDIAEGYSVSREKKESFPLTVTSAQKNPTAFYLCASSTLRQGNQPQHFGDGTRLSIL.

This chain's CDR3 is CASSLGTGLGEQYF. CDR3 in DNA: TGTGCCAGCAGCTTAGGGACAGGGTTAGGCGAGCAGTACTTC. The V and J genes are TRBV5-6 and TRBJ2-7; TRBD1 matches at 9 bases. This CDR3 is built from 14 residues. Germline V lookup: CDR1 SGHDT, CDR2 YYEEEE. V shed 2 bases, J shed 6 bases, and the junction held 6 bases outside the gene matches.

This chain uses TRBV29-1 with TRBJ2-1; D remains ambiguous. V was pared by 1 base and J by 2 bases, with 9 bases between. Germline V gives CDR1 SQVTM, CDR2 ANQGSEA. The CDR3 is 14 residues long. The CDR3 DNA follows: TGCAGCGTTGAAGGTGCCAGAACCTACAATGAGCAGTTCTTC. Its translation is CSVEGARTYNEQFF.

This chain links TRBV5-1 with TRBJ1-1, with 9 bases aligning to TRBD1. Germline assignment: CDR1 SGHRS and CDR2 YFSETQ. Germline trimming cut 3 bases from V and 6 bases from J; bases unmatched to any gene: 9. The CDR3 sequence is 15 residues long. The CDR3 DNA sequence: TGCGCCAGCAGCTCCGGGACAGGGTGGGAGGCTGAAGCTTTCTTT. Its protein product is CASSSGTGWEAEAFF. The full variable domain, with the rest looked up from reference TRBV5-1 and TRBJ1-1, is KAGVTQTPRYLIKTRGQQVTLSCSPISGHRSVSWYQQTPGQGLQFLFEYFSETQRNKGNFPGRFSGRQFSNSRSEMNVSTLELGDSALYLCASSSGTGWEAEAFFGQGTRLTVV.

The rearrangement uses TRBV4-1 and TRBJ1-2; 8 bases map to TRBD1. Germline V CDR1 and CDR2: MGHRA, YSYEKL. The CDR3 has 15 residues. V lost 0 bases and J lost 5; bases outside the gene matches: 5. The CDR3 protein is CASSQDQGALYGYTF. DNA of the CDR3: TGCGCCAGCAGCCAAGACCAGGGGGCTCTATATGGCTACACCTTC.

This CDR3 reads CASSFSGGEYEQYF. In nucleotides, the CDR3 is TGTGCCAGCAGCTTTAGCGGGGGTGAGTACGAGCAGTACTTC. This chain uses TRBV13 with TRBJ2-7; the match to TRBD2 covers 9 bases. With V trimmed by 3 bases and J by 4 bases, 4 bases remained unmatched. Germline CDR1 is PRHDT and CDR2 is FYEKMQ (reference sequence). The CDR3 has 14 residues. Combining the CDR3 with reference TRBV13 and TRBJ2-7 gives the whole variable domain AAGVIQSPRHLIKEKRETATLKCYPIPRHDTVYWYQQGPGQDPQFLISFYEKMQSDKGSIPDRFSAQQFSDYHSELNMSSLELGDSALYFCASSFSGGEYEQYFGPGTRLTVT.

The chain is built from TRBV30 and TRBJ1-2; weak D call: TRBD1 (6 bases). The germline CDR1 and CDR2 sequences are GTSNPN and SVGIG (reference sequence). V gave up 6 bases and J gave up 8 bases, with 19 bases separating them. This CDR3 has 13 amino acids. CDR3 coding DNA: TGTGCCTGCCGGATCGCAGGGGTGGGCGGCTACACCTTC. As protein: CACRIAGVGGYTF.

CDR3 amino acids: CASSLGQGEGEAFF. The CDR3 DNA reads as TGTGCCAGCAGCCTAGGACAGGGCGAAGGTGAAGCTTTCTTT. The chain has TRBV7-9 and TRBJ1-1, with 8 bases identical to TRBD1. V gave up 5 bases and J gave up 7 bases; unmatched junction bases: 9. The length of the CDR3 is 14 residues. Germline V gene sequence: CDR1 SEHNR, CDR2 FQNEAQ (reference sequence).

The chain carries TRBV9 and TRBJ1-2; no firm D call. This CDR3 contains 14 residues. The germline V gene has CDR1 SGDLS and CDR2 YYNGEE. With 3 bases removed from V and 8 bases from J, the gap between germline ends came to 17 bases. DNA for the CDR3: TGTGCCAGCAGCGCCGCCGGACTCTCTGGAGGCTACACCTTC. Translated, it gives CASSAAGLSGGYTF.

This sequence joins TRBV30 and TRBJ1-6; TRBD1 is a possible D gene (5 bases). CDR3 length equals 15 residues. Trimming stripped 0 bases from V and 7 bases from J, with 13 bases between. The germline CDR1 and CDR2 sequences are GTSNPN and SVGIG (reference sequence). This CDR3 reads CAWSVQGRENSPLHF. CDR3 in DNA: TGTGCCTGGAGTGTGCAGGGCAGAGAGAATTCACCCCTCCACTTT.

The sample holds one count of this clone. In DNA, the CDR3 is TGTGCCAGCATATTGGGACTTCTGAGCTCCTACGAGCAGTACTTC. Translated: CASILGLLSSYEQYF. J is TRBJ2-7 and V is TRBV6-5, with a possible D match to TRBD2 (6 bases). Germline CDR1 MNHEY, CDR2 SVGAGI. The CDR3 runs to 15 residues. V gave up 7 bases and J gave up 0 bases, with 16 bases separating them.

This clone was seen a handful of times. This chain joins TRBV5-4 and TRBJ2-5, with TRBD2 as a possible D gene (6 bases). V dropped 3 bases and J dropped 1 base, with 16 bases sitting between them. CDR1 is SGHNT, CDR2 YYREEE, per germline (reference sequence). The CDR3 is 16 amino acids. CDR3 DNA: TGTGCCAGCAGCTCGGGACTGAAAACTTCCCAAGAGACCCAGTACTTC. Translating gives CASSSGLKTSQETQYF.

This clone was detected once. The CDR3, as DNA: TGTGCCAGCAGACGCCATCCGGGTGAGCAGTTCTTC. Protein product: CASRRHPGEQFF. The rearrangement joins TRBV28 to TRBJ2-1; D uncertain. V lost 6 bases, J lost 9 bases, and 12 bases lay in between. The CDR3 loop spans 12 amino acids. CDR1 is MDHEN, CDR2 SYDVKM, per germline.

The genes are TRBV2 and TRBJ2-7, with unresolved D. V was pared by 9 bases and J by 0 bases, with 15 bases between. This CDR3 has 14 residues. CDR1 and CDR2 (germline): SNHLY, FYNNEI. The CDR3 protein is CASSPDTSSYEQYF. As DNA, the CDR3 is TGTGCCAGTAGTCCTGACACCAGCTCCTACGAGCAGTACTTC.

J is TRBJ1-3 and V is TRBV11-2; no reliable D call. Trimming cost V 5 bases and J 2 bases, with 7 bases left between them. CDR3 length equals 13 residues. Germline V gene data show CDR1 as SGHAT and CDR2 as FQNNGV. CDR3 DNA sequence: TGTGCCAGCAGCCGGGGAGCTGGAAACACCATATATTTT. It specifies CASSRGAGNTIYF. Together with reference TRBV11-2 and TRBJ1-3, the CDR3 gives the full variable domain: EAGVAQSPRYKIIEKRQSVAFWCNPISGHATLYWYQQILGQGPKLLIQFQNNGVVDDSQLPKDRFSAERLKGVDSTLKIQPAKLEDSAVYLCASSRGAGNTIYFGEGSWLTVV.

Points on this clone: A read error may produce the germline difference seen at one junction end. The chain joins TRBV5-1 to TRBJ2-2; maybe TRBD1 (6 bases). CDR1 and CDR2 from the germline V gene are SGHRS and YFSETQ. CDR3 size: 16 residues. The CDR3 sequence: CASSLWVSGDSGELFF. The DNA of the CDR3 is TGCGCCAGCAGCTTGTGGGTTTCAGGGGATTCCGGGGAGTTGTTTTTT. Drawing the rest from reference TRBV5-1 and TRBJ2-2, the complete variable domain is KAGVTQTPRYLIKTRGQQVTLSCSPISGHRSVSWYQQTPGQGLQFLFEYFSETQRNKGNFPGRFSGRQFSNSRSEMNVSTLELGDSALYLCASSLWVSGDSGELFFGEGSRLTVL.

This clone turned up a few times. The CDR3 sequence: CASSQPTDRVNGYTF. DNA of the CDR3: TGCGCCAGCAGCCAGCCCACGGACAGGGTAAATGGCTACACCTTC. The chain recombines TRBV4-1 with TRBJ1-2; 8 bases agree with TRBD1. The CDR3 sequence is 15 residues long. Germline CDR1 and CDR2: MGHRA and YSYEKL. The J segment lost 6 bases and the V segment lost 3 bases, leaving 9 bases of the junction unmatched.

The rearrangement links TRBV14 to TRBJ1-2, with 8 bases that match TRBD1. The CDR3 is 18 amino acids. V lost 0 bases, J lost 4 bases, and 13 bases stayed unmatched. CDR1 is SGHDN and CDR2 is FVKESK in the germline V gene. CDR3 loop: CASSQDRDRGFAPYGYTF. Here the CDR3 DNA reads TGTGCCAGCAGCCAAGATCGAGACAGGGGCTTTGCCCCCTATGGCTACACCTTC.

The chain couples TRBV20-1 to TRBJ1-1, with D perhaps TRBD1 (6 bases). The V and J ends lost 6 bases and 1 base respectively, with 6 bases between them. Per germline, CDR1 DFQATT and CDR2 SNEGSKA (reference sequence). The CDR3 contains 11 residues. This CDR3 is CSARGNTEAFF. The DNA for the CDR3 is TGCAGTGCCAGGGGGAACACTGAAGCTTTCTTT.

The gene calls are TRBV7-2 and TRBJ2-4; 7 nucleotides match TRBD2. This CDR3 has 15 residues. Germline V gene lookup returns CDR1 SGHTA and CDR2 FQGNSA. V lost 5 bases and J lost 3; bases outside the gene matches: 7. The DNA of the CDR3 is TGTGCCAGCAGCCCGGGCGCGGGGGACAAAAACATTCAGTACTTC. Translation: CASSPGAGDKNIQYF.

V gene TRBV6-1 combines with J gene TRBJ2-2, with 10 bases that match TRBD2. There are 16 residues in the CDR3. Germline values: CDR1 MNHNS, CDR2 SASEGT. The J segment lost 3 bases and the V segment lost 3 bases, leaving 4 bases of the junction unmatched. CDR3 region: CASSDLAGEYTGELFF. DNA of the CDR3: TGTGCCAGCAGTGACCTAGCGGGGGAATACACCGGGGAGCTGTTTTTT.

V is TRBV28 and J is TRBJ1-5; 9 positions match TRBD1. CDR1 MDHEN and CDR2 SYDVKM come from the germline V gene. V lost 5 bases and J lost 7; bases outside the gene matches: 9. The CDR3 totals 15 residues. The CDR3, as DNA: TGTGCCAGCAGTCCTCGGACAGGGGAGGCGCAGCCCCAGCATTTT. As protein: CASSPRTGEAQPQHF.

This sequence joins TRBV2 and TRBJ2-7; TRBD2 is a possible D gene (6 bases). CDR1 SNHLY and CDR2 FYNNEI come from the germline V gene. The CDR3 sequence is 13 residues long. Deletions cut 8 bases from V and 3 bases from J, with 14 bases between. CDR3 in amino acids: CASGLRGNYEQYF. The DNA for the CDR3 is TGTGCCAGCGGACTCCGGGGGAACTACGAGCAGTACTTC.

DNA of the CDR3: TGTGCCAGCAGCTCCATCCGAGAGAAAGAGACCCAGTACTTC. As protein: CASSSIREKETQYF. The chain employs TRBV11-2 and TRBJ2-5; no clear D gene. This CDR3 spans 14 amino acids. The germline CDR1 and CDR2 sequences are SGHAT and FQNNGV. Deletions cut 4 bases from V and 3 bases from J, with 12 bases between. Supplemented by reference TRBV11-2 and TRBJ2-5, the full variable domain reads EAGVAQSPRYKIIEKRQSVAFWCNPISGHATLYWYQQILGQGPKLLIQFQNNGVVDDSQLPKDRFSAERLKGVDSTLKIQPAKLEDSAVYLCASSSIREKETQYFGPGTRLLVL.

The chain is built from TRBV28 and TRBJ1-4; no definite D call. Trimming removed 6 bases at V and 7 bases at J, with 18 bases between. This CDR3 has 15 residues. Germline assignment: CDR1 MDHEN and CDR2 SYDVKM. CDR3 DNA sequence: TGTGCCAGCAGCGAAGCGGGGAATTCGATTGAAAAACTGTTTTTT. This translates into CASSEAGNSIEKLFF.

This sequence joins TRBV7-3 and TRBJ2-7; TRBD2 is a possible D gene (6 bases). The CDR3 consists of 20 residues. V lost 3 bases and J 3 bases, leaving 30 bases between the germline ends. Germline CDR1 reads SGHTA; CDR2 reads FQGTGA. Here the CDR3 reads CASSFSLPPGRPVRDYEQYF. The CDR3 coding sequence is TGTGCCAGCAGCTTTTCGCTACCACCGGGACGCCCGGTGCGGGACTACGAGCAGTACTTC.